This TCR beta chain was identified in a study of CXCR3-negative and CXCR3-positive naive CD8 T cells. Study-wide background: The libraries together contributed about 135 million TRB reads, each supplying about 1.5 +/- 0.3 million. Whole-study findings and limits: TRB CDR3s were more hydrophobic in CXCR3-positive than in CXCR3-negative naive cells. For memory CD8+ cells diversity was much lower, but both naive subsets had comparably high diversity. Memory, not naive, CXCR3-negative and CXCR3-positive cells differed in TRBV-TRBJ usage.

The authors made the TRB cDNA libraries by 5' RACE using UMI labels. TCRdb re-called the 5' RACE reads; every CDR3 protein appears as one record, without DNA. The listing contains more than 75,000 distinct CDR3 sequences. The length of the CDR3 is 17 residues. Turning to this clonotype: Its antigen is unknown.

The chain carries TRBV12-3 or TRBV12-4 and TRBJ2-7; the TCRdb call, TRBD1, lacks DNA for checking. The sequence came from a human donor in good health. Some clones in this sample may be carry-over from other donors' samples. Input material: naive CXCR3+ CD8+ T cells from blood. As for subset: CD45RO-CCR7+CD27+CD95- naive CD8+ T cells expressing CXCR3 (TNR3+). CDR3 region: CASSPVGQAEYTYEQYF.